This note documents a single T cell receptor beta chain sequence. Its target is not known. The CDR3 has 14 amino acids. The germline V gene encodes CDR1 MGHRA and CDR2 YSYEKL. The V and J ends lost 3 bases and 6 bases, in that order; junction bases with no gene match: 3. This sample was included in a study of cytomegalovirus exposure and HLA in healthy donors. Here immunoSEQ multiplex PCR was the method, and the copy in TCRdb shows in-frame clones only, minus some. Here the sample spans 200,000 to 250,000 clones, around 87% being singletons. General study results and limits: Cytomegalovirus status was reportedly diagnosed by the classifier with high specificity and sensitivity.

This sequence was found in a young woman in good health and CMV-seropositive. The chain is built from TRBV4-1 and TRBJ2-2; 8 positions match TRBD2. Specimen: PBMCs. The CDR3 here is CASSQGLVPGELFF. The DNA of the CDR3 is TGCGCCAGCAGCCAGGGACTAGTTCCCGGGGAGCTGTTTTTT.